This TCR beta chain appears in the sequencing data of a study of cytomegalovirus exposure and HLA in healthy donors. This clone was observed once. Profiling relied on immunoSEQ multiplex PCR, and the TCRdb table lists in-frame clones only, not all of them. The top ten clones hold about 0.7% of a sample with 140,000 or so clones, 91% of them seen once. Trimming removed 1 base at V and 7 bases at J, with 14 bases between. Per the germline V gene, CDR1 is MGHRA and CDR2 is YSYEKL. The CDR3 totals 15 residues. Sequenced input: PBMCs. The source is a young man in good health and CMV-seronegative. The chain links TRBV4-1 to TRBJ2-1; D not resolved. In DNA form, the CDR3 reads TGCGCCAGCAGCCAAGTATATCTGAGCGTTAATGAGCAGTTCTTC. This gives the protein CASSQVYLSVNEQFF.